This T cell receptor (beta chain) emerged from a study of technical replicates of blood from several donors. TCRdb's copy holds only in-frame clones and misses some; the assay was immunoSEQ multiplex PCR. Among around 60,000 clones listed, roughly 90% were seen once. The sequence derives from a human donor in good health. Some clones in this sample may be carry-over from other donors' samples. The sequenced sample was PBMCs.

The CDR3 spells CASSLDRAAGNTIYF. CDR3 bases: TGTGCCAGCAGTTTGGACAGAGCAGCAGGAAACACCATATATTTT. The chain combines TRBV27 with TRBJ1-3; D possibly corresponds to TRBD1 (6 bases). Trimming took off 3 bases at V and 4 bases at J, with 13 bases between the two ends. This CDR3 contains 15 residues. In germline, CDR1 is MNHEY, CDR2 SMNVEV (reference sequence).